The 15 T cell receptor beta chains below all came from one sample that was sequenced in a study of blood T cell repertoires in COVID-19. This table comes from immunoSEQ multiplex PCR, and its TCRdb copy is limited to in-frame clones, with some not included. This table has roughly 190,000 clones, roughly 94% appearing once. Sequencing was performed on peripheral blood. These receptors all come from a man aged 25-45 years with COVID-19, enrolled during active disease.

On this clone: Additional DNA sequences in this sample encode the identical CDR3. The V and J genes are TRBV27 and TRBJ1-6; 9 bases are shared with TRBD1. This CDR3 comprises 14 residues. The V segment lost 3 bases and the J segment 7 bases; nucleotides outside the gene matches: 1. CDR1 and CDR2 from the germline V gene are MNHEY and SMNVEV (reference sequence). CDR3 in DNA: TGTGCCAGCAGTTTCACAGGGGGCAATTCACCCCTCCACTTT. It encodes CASSFTGGNSPLHF.

V gene TRBV9 combines with J gene TRBJ2-3, with 9 bases matching TRBD2. The CDR3 totals 15 residues. Per the germline V gene, CDR1 is SGDLS and CDR2 is YYNGEE. J was trimmed by 10 bases and V by 2 bases; bases with no gene match: 11. The CDR3, as DNA: TGTGCCAGCAGCGTCAAAGCGGGGGGCTCCGTGGCGCAGTATTTT. Translated: CASSVKAGGSVAQYF.

This chain joins TRBV12-5 and TRBJ1-5; no reliable D call. In germline, CDR1 is LGHNT, CDR2 FRNRAP. CDR3 length: 16 amino acids. The V and J ends lost 0 bases and 0 bases respectively, with 9 bases between them. CDR3 amino acids: CASGLVPADSNQPQHF. As DNA, the CDR3 is TGTGCTAGTGGTTTGGTACCCGCAGATAGCAATCAGCCCCAGCATTTT.

The chain recombines TRBV18 with TRBJ2-5, with D possibly TRBD2 on 5 matching bases. V was cut by 4 bases and J by 5 bases, with 11 bases left in between. The CDR3 is made up of 13 amino acids. The V gene's germline CDR1 is KGHSH and CDR2 LQKENI. Here the CDR3 reads CASSLGDRETQYF. DNA of the CDR3: TGTGCCAGCTCACTCGGGGATCGGGAGACCCAGTACTTC.

This chain uses TRBV30 with TRBJ1-1; 9 bases fit TRBD1. This CDR3 spans 15 amino acids. Trimming at V came to 2 bases and at J to 3 bases, leaving 7 bases not matched to a gene. Germline V gives CDR1 GTSNPN, CDR2 SVGIG (reference sequence). CDR3 in DNA: TGTGCCTGGAGTCACGAGGACAGGGGTTACACTGAAGCTTTCTTT. Translation: CAWSHEDRGYTEAFF.

The genes are TRBV10-2 and TRBJ2-1, with 12 bases identical to TRBD1. Germline V gene data show CDR1 as WSHSY and CDR2 as SAAADI. The J segment lost 7 bases and the V segment lost 7 bases, leaving 14 bases of the junction unmatched. The CDR3 extends over 17 amino acids. The CDR3 sequence: CASTPGIWDRGPNEQFF. CDR3 DNA sequence: TGCGCCAGCACCCCAGGGATTTGGGACAGGGGGCCTAATGAGCAGTTCTTC.

The chain couples TRBV6-5 to TRBJ2-2; TRBD1 is a possible D gene (5 bases). CDR3 length: 15 residues. Per the germline V gene, CDR1 is MNHEY and CDR2 is SVGAGI. The ends were cut back, 6 bases at V and 4 bases at J, with 15 bases in the middle. The CDR3 here is CASSPKGPGTGELFF. The CDR3 DNA is TGTGCCAGCAGCCCGAAGGGGCCTGGCACCGGGGAGCTGTTTTTT.

The V and J genes are TRBV3-1 (or the pseudogene TRBV3-2) and TRBJ2-7; D is possibly TRBD2 (6 bases). V gave up 0 bases and J gave up 2 bases, with 17 bases separating them. The CDR3 has 17 amino acids. The V gene's germline CDR1 is LGHDT and CDR2 YNNKEL (reference sequence). The CDR3 sequence is CASSQDRPGGAPYEQYF. The DNA for the CDR3 is TGTGCCAGCAGCCAAGATCGGCCTGGAGGGGCGCCCTACGAGCAGTACTTC.

The rearrangement links TRBV29-1 to TRBJ2-5, with 10 bases fitting TRBD2. The CDR3 runs to 15 residues. Germline assignment: CDR1 SQVTM and CDR2 ANQGSEA. The ends lost 6 bases at V and 2 bases at J; junction bases unmatched: 9. Here the CDR3 reads CSVGGLAAIQETQYF. CDR3 sequence (DNA): TGCAGCGTGGGCGGACTAGCGGCTATTCAAGAGACCCAGTACTTC. The full variable domain, completed using reference TRBV29-1 and TRBJ2-5, is SAVISQKPSRDICQRGTSLTIQCQVDSQVTMMFWYRQQPGQSLTLIATANQGSEATYESGFVIDKFPISRPNLTFSTLTVSNMSPEDSSIYLCSVGGLAAIQETQYFGPGTRLLVL.

This clone occurred many times. The chain carries TRBV10-1 and TRBJ2-2; tentative D call: TRBD1 (5 bases). Trimming took off 5 bases at V and 3 bases at J, with 10 bases between the two ends. Germline V lookup: CDR1 WNHNN, CDR2 SYGVQD (reference sequence). This CDR3 is 14 amino acids long. Here the CDR3 reads CASSQGWYTGELFF. The CDR3 coding sequence is TGCGCCAGCAGTCAGGGCTGGTACACCGGGGAGCTGTTTTTT.

In DNA, the CDR3 is TGTGCCAGCAGCTTAGAGGCGGGGGTCGAGGGTACGCAGTATTTT. Its protein is CASSLEAGVEGTQYF. The chain carries TRBV11-2 and TRBJ2-3; TRBD2 matches 7 bases. This CDR3 contains 15 residues. V lost 0 bases and J lost 8; bases outside the gene matches: 8. Looked up from germline, CDR1 is SGHAT and CDR2 is FQNNGV.

The chain recombines TRBV3-1 (or the pseudogene TRBV3-2) with TRBJ2-1, with 10 bases that match TRBD2. This CDR3 is 14 amino acids long. Germline V CDR1 and CDR2: LGHDT, YNNKEL (reference sequence). J was trimmed by 7 bases and V by 5 bases; bases with no gene match: 5. The CDR3 is CASSALAGRNEQFF. CDR3 bases: TGTGCCAGCAGCGCACTAGCGGGGAGGAATGAGCAGTTCTTC.

The J gene is TRBJ2-5, the V gene TRBV5-1; TRBD2 is a possible D gene (6 bases). From germline, CDR1 is SGHRS and CDR2 YFSETQ. The CDR3 extends over 14 amino acids. With 0 bases removed from V and 3 bases from J, the gap between germline ends came to 9 bases. CDR3 in amino acids: CASSLGGGKETQYF. The CDR3 DNA reads as TGCGCCAGCAGCTTGGGGGGAGGTAAAGAGACCCAGTACTTC.

The rearrangement joins TRBV6-5 to TRBJ1-6, with D unclear. The V gene's germline CDR1 is MNHEY and CDR2 SVGAGI. There are 14 residues in the CDR3. V was shortened by 6 bases and J by 5 bases, with 11 bases between the two germline ends. Written as DNA, the CDR3 is TGTGCCAGCAGCGCCTCAGAACATAATTCACCCCTCCACTTT. Its translation: CASSASEHNSPLHF.

The genes are TRBV27 and TRBJ1-4, with unresolved D. Germline V gene lookup returns CDR1 MNHEY and CDR2 SMNVEV (reference sequence). The CDR3 contains 14 residues. With 4 bases removed from V and 8 bases from J, the gap between germline ends came to 14 bases. CDR3: CASSSFRGGEKLFF. The CDR3 DNA follows: TGTGCCAGCAGTTCGTTTCGGGGAGGAGAAAAACTGTTTTTT.